These T cell receptor beta chains were read from a single sample in a study of Ad26.COV2.S vaccination and SARS-CoV-2 variants. Here immunoSEQ multiplex PCR was the method, and the copy in TCRdb shows in-frame clones only, minus some. The top ten clones hold 16% of a sample with 75,000 to 100,000 clones, roughly 84% of them seen once. Source: peripheral blood, taken after recovery from COVID-19. The receptors derive from a human donor who had recovered from COVID-19. CDR3s include the opening cysteine and the closing phenylalanine or tryptophan. D genes are given only for firm matches. A row's size may be missing; if present it is once, few, many or a size class.

CDR3nt: TGTGCCAGCAGTATCATGGGCGAGCAGTACTTC
CDR3aa: CASSIMGEQYF
d_gene: NA
j_gene: TRBJ2-7
len: 11
v_gene: TRBV6-2/TRBV6-3
abundance: NA

CDR3nt: TGCGCCAGCAGCCAAGTGAAGGGAGGTTCGACGGTAAACACAGATACGCAGTATTTT
CDR3aa: CASSQVKGGSTVNTDTQYF
d_gene: NA
j_gene: TRBJ2-3
len: 19
v_gene: TRBV4-3
abundance: NA

CDR3nt: TGTGCCAGCAGCCGAGGGGGGTTCTCCTACAATGAGCAGTTCTTC
CDR3aa: CASSRGGFSYNEQFF
d_gene: NA
j_gene: TRBJ2-1
len: 15
v_gene: TRBV5-4
abundance: NA

CDR3nt: TGTGCCAGCAGCTTGAGTGTCATGGGGATTTCAAACGAGCAGTACTTC
CDR3aa: CASSLSVMGISNEQYF
d_gene: NA
j_gene: TRBJ2-7
len: 16
v_gene: TRBV5-4
abundance: NA

CDR3nt: TGTGCCAGCAGCCAGAGAATGGACTATGGCTACACCTTC
CDR3aa: CASSQRMDYGYTF
d_gene: NA
j_gene: TRBJ1-2
len: 13
v_gene: TRBV5-6
abundance: NA

CDR3nt: TGTGCCAGCTCACCAACTGTGAATAGCAATCAGCCCCAGCATTTT
CDR3aa: CASSPTVNSNQPQHF
d_gene: NA
j_gene: TRBJ1-5
len: 15
v_gene: TRBV18
abundance: NA

CDR3nt: TGTGCCAGCAGCTTACCGGGGATCTACGAGCAGTACTTC
CDR3aa: CASSLPGIYEQYF
d_gene: NA
j_gene: TRBJ2-7
len: 13
v_gene: TRBV11-2
abundance: NA

CDR3nt: TGTGCCAGCAGCTCCCTCCGGGACAGGAGCCTTTTTAACTATGGCTACACCTTC
CDR3aa: CASSSLRDRSLFNYGYTF
d_gene: TRBD1
j_gene: TRBJ1-2
len: 18
v_gene: TRBV11-2
abundance: NA

CDR3nt: TGTGCCAGCTCCGCCATACAGGTTTACGGGGAGCTGTTTTTT
CDR3aa: CASSAIQVYGELFF
d_gene: NA
j_gene: TRBJ2-2
len: 14
v_gene: TRBV3-1/TRBV3-2
abundance: NA

CDR3nt: TGTGCCAGCAGCGCCCCACTTGGCGAGCAGTTCTTC
CDR3aa: CASSAPLGEQFF
d_gene: NA
j_gene: TRBJ2-1
len: 12
v_gene: TRBV7-9
abundance: NA

CDR3nt: TGCGCCAGCAGCCAAGTTCTTTCTTTTTCGGACAGGGCGGCCGGCTACACCTTC
CDR3aa: CASSQVLSFSDRAAGYTF
d_gene: TRBD1
j_gene: TRBJ1-2
len: 18
v_gene: TRBV4-3
abundance: NA

CDR3nt: TGTGCCAGCAGCCAAGAGGGGGATTCCGGCTACACCTTC
CDR3aa: CASSQEGDSGYTF
d_gene: NA
j_gene: TRBJ1-2
len: 13
v_gene: TRBV3-1/TRBV3-2
abundance: NA

CDR3nt: TGTGCCAGCAGCTTAAAGGACAGGGGCACTGAAGCTTTCTTT
CDR3aa: CASSLKDRGTEAFF
d_gene: TRBD1
j_gene: TRBJ1-1
len: 14
v_gene: TRBV11-2
abundance: NA

CDR3nt: TGTGCCAGCACCCTGAAGGCCTCTGGGGCCAACGTCCTGACTTTC
CDR3aa: CASTLKASGANVLTF
d_gene: NA
j_gene: TRBJ2-6
len: 15
v_gene: TRBV27
abundance: NA

CDR3nt: TGCGCCAGCAGCTTGGGACTAGCGGGAGGACCCTCCTACGAGCAGTACTTC
CDR3aa: CASSLGLAGGPSYEQYF
d_gene: TRBD2
j_gene: TRBJ2-7
len: 17
v_gene: TRBV5-1
abundance: NA

CDR3nt: TGTGCCAGCAGCCAGGGGAGAGGGACTAGCGGGAAGGTAAACGAGCAGTACTTC
CDR3aa: CASSQGRGTSGKVNEQYF
d_gene: TRBD2
j_gene: TRBJ2-7
len: 18
v_gene: TRBV14
abundance: few

CDR3nt: TGTGCCAGCTCACCCCCGAGGGGGGGCGCGGAGACCCAGTACTTC
CDR3aa: CASSPPRGGAETQYF
d_gene: NA
j_gene: TRBJ2-5
len: 15
v_gene: TRBV18
abundance: NA

CDR3nt: TGTGCCAGCAGTTCTGAGCGAGGTGGCTACACCTTC
CDR3aa: CASSSERGGYTF
d_gene: NA
j_gene: TRBJ1-2
len: 12
v_gene: TRBV6-1
abundance: NA

CDR3nt: TGTGCCAGCAGTCCGGACAGGGAGAGTTCCTACGAGCAGTACTTC
CDR3aa: CASSPDRESSYEQYF
d_gene: TRBD1
j_gene: TRBJ2-7
len: 15
v_gene: TRBV2
abundance: NA

CDR3nt: TGCGCCAGCAGCGAAAGTACAGGGGGTCAGGGCGAGCAGTACTTC
CDR3aa: CASSESTGGQGEQYF
d_gene: TRBD1
j_gene: TRBJ2-7
len: 15
v_gene: TRBV5-1
abundance: few

CDR3nt: TGCGCCAGCAGCCAAGAACGACGAGAGACCCAGTACTTC
CDR3aa: CASSQERRETQYF
d_gene: NA
j_gene: TRBJ2-5
len: 13
v_gene: TRBV4-3
abundance: NA

CDR3nt: TGTGCCAGCAGGCGCGGGGAGCTGTTTTTT
CDR3aa: CASRRGELFF
d_gene: NA
j_gene: TRBJ2-2
len: 10
v_gene: TRBV28
abundance: NA

CDR3nt: TGCAGCGTTGAATGGTTTGGGACTAGCGGGGCCAATGAGCAGTTCTTC
CDR3aa: CSVEWFGTSGANEQFF
d_gene: TRBD2
j_gene: TRBJ2-1
len: 16
v_gene: TRBV29-1
abundance: NA

CDR3nt: TGTGCCAGCAGCTTGAAGGAGGGAAACACCATATATTTT
CDR3aa: CASSLKEGNTIYF
d_gene: NA
j_gene: TRBJ1-3
len: 13
v_gene: TRBV7-6
abundance: NA

CDR3nt: TGTGCCAGCAGCTTATGGGGGACAGATAACACTGAAGCTTTCTTT
CDR3aa: CASSLWGTDNTEAFF
d_gene: TRBD1
j_gene: TRBJ1-1
len: 15
v_gene: TRBV5-5
abundance: NA

CDR3nt: TGTGCCAGCAGCAAAGCGGTGGACAGGGAGTTCTACGAGCAGTACTTC
CDR3aa: CASSKAVDREFYEQYF
d_gene: NA
j_gene: TRBJ2-7
len: 16
v_gene: TRBV21-1
abundance: NA

CDR3nt: TGTGCCAGCAGCCACCAGGCAGGGTCGGTGGGCTACACCTTC
CDR3aa: CASSHQAGSVGYTF
d_gene: NA
j_gene: TRBJ1-2
len: 14
v_gene: TRBV14
abundance: NA

CDR3nt: TGCGCCAGCAGCTTGGATCGGGGGCTCTACGAGCAGTACTTC
CDR3aa: CASSLDRGLYEQYF
d_gene: NA
j_gene: TRBJ2-7
len: 14
v_gene: TRBV5-1
abundance: NA

CDR3nt: TGTGCCAGTAGTAAGTCACCCAACACCGGGGAGCTGTTTTTT
CDR3aa: CASSKSPNTGELFF
d_gene: NA
j_gene: TRBJ2-2
len: 14
v_gene: TRBV19
abundance: NA

CDR3nt: TGCGCCAGCAGCCGCGACGGACTGGGTAGCTCCTACAATGAGCAGTTCTTC
CDR3aa: CASSRDGLGSSYNEQFF
d_gene: NA
j_gene: TRBJ2-1
len: 17
v_gene: TRBV4-3
abundance: NA

CDR3nt: TGTGCCAGCAGATCTGTAGACAATGAGCAGTTCTTC
CDR3aa: CASRSVDNEQFF
d_gene: NA
j_gene: TRBJ2-1
len: 12
v_gene: TRBV11-3
abundance: NA

CDR3nt: TGTGCCAGCAGCTTTACGTCGTCCTACGAGCAGTACTTC
CDR3aa: CASSFTSSYEQYF
d_gene: NA
j_gene: TRBJ2-7
len: 13
v_gene: TRBV5-6
abundance: NA

CDR3nt: TGCAGTGCTAGTCGTGGTGGAAACACCATATATTTT
CDR3aa: CSASRGGNTIYF
d_gene: NA
j_gene: TRBJ1-3
len: 12
v_gene: TRBV20-1
abundance: NA

CDR3nt: TGTGCCAGCAGTTTATTGACAGGGAGCCAAGAGACCCAGTACTTC
CDR3aa: CASSLLTGSQETQYF
d_gene: TRBD1
j_gene: TRBJ2-5
len: 15
v_gene: TRBV28
abundance: NA

CDR3nt: TGTGCCACCCACCGCCTGGGACAGGGAAACATTCAGTACTTC
CDR3aa: CATHRLGQGNIQYF
d_gene: TRBD1
j_gene: TRBJ2-4
len: 14
v_gene: TRBV27
abundance: few

CDR3nt: TGTGCCAGTAGTACCGGACTGGGCTACGAGCAGTACTTC
CDR3aa: CASSTGLGYEQYF
d_gene: NA
j_gene: TRBJ2-7
len: 13
v_gene: TRBV19
abundance: once

CDR3nt: TGTGCCACGGCATCTAGGACAGGGGCCGTCAATGAGCAGTTCTTC
CDR3aa: CATASRTGAVNEQFF
d_gene: TRBD1
j_gene: TRBJ2-1
len: 15
v_gene: TRBV6-6
abundance: NA

CDR3nt: TGTGCCAGCAGTTACCATCGGCGGGGGCTCGGGGCCAAGAAGTTCTTC
CDR3aa: CASSYHRRGLGAKKFF
d_gene: NA
j_gene: TRBJ2-1
len: 16
v_gene: TRBV6-2/TRBV6-3
abundance: NA

CDR3nt: TGCGCCAGCAGCCAAGACGTCCCGAGCTCCTACAATGAGCAGTTCTTC
CDR3aa: CASSQDVPSSYNEQFF
d_gene: NA
j_gene: TRBJ2-1
len: 16
v_gene: TRBV4-3
abundance: NA

CDR3nt: TGCGCCAGCAGCCAAGTAGGGAGGTACGAGCAGTACTTC
CDR3aa: CASSQVGRYEQYF
d_gene: NA
j_gene: TRBJ2-7
len: 13
v_gene: TRBV4-1
abundance: NA

CDR3nt: TGCAGCGTTGGTCCGACAGGGGGCAGAAGGGGAAACACCATATATTTT
CDR3aa: CSVGPTGGRRGNTIYF
d_gene: TRBD1
j_gene: TRBJ1-3
len: 16
v_gene: TRBV29-1
abundance: NA

CDR3nt: TGTGCCAGCAGTCCAAGATTGGGACAGTACTCGAACTATGGCTACACCTTC
CDR3aa: CASSPRLGQYSNYGYTF
d_gene: TRBD1
j_gene: TRBJ1-2
len: 17
v_gene: TRBV28
abundance: once

CDR3nt: TGCGCCAGCAGCTTGGGACAGGACGATGGCTACACCTTC
CDR3aa: CASSLGQDDGYTF
d_gene: NA
j_gene: TRBJ1-2
len: 13
v_gene: TRBV5-1
abundance: NA

CDR3nt: TGCGCCAGCTCCTGGTACTTTCGGGATGAGCAGTTCTTC
CDR3aa: CASSWYFRDEQFF
d_gene: NA
j_gene: TRBJ2-1
len: 13
v_gene: TRBV4-1
abundance: NA

CDR3nt: TGTGCCAGCAGCGTAGGAAGTACGCCAAAACAGGGAACCTTCGGCTACACCTTC
CDR3aa: CASSVGSTPKQGTFGYTF
d_gene: NA
j_gene: TRBJ1-2
len: 18
v_gene: TRBV9
abundance: NA

CDR3nt: TGTGCCAGCAGCTACGGGACTAGCGGGTACAATGAGCAGTTCTTC
CDR3aa: CASSYGTSGYNEQFF
d_gene: TRBD2
j_gene: TRBJ2-1
len: 15
v_gene: TRBV5-4
abundance: NA

CDR3nt: TGTGCCACCAGCACGTGGGGCACATTGAACACTGAAGCTTTCTTT
CDR3aa: CATSTWGTLNTEAFF
d_gene: NA
j_gene: TRBJ1-1
len: 15
v_gene: TRBV15
abundance: NA

CDR3nt: TGTGCCAGCAGCCTTGACTACGGGTCGGCCAATGAGCAGTTCTTC
CDR3aa: CASSLDYGSANEQFF
d_gene: NA
j_gene: TRBJ2-1
len: 15
v_gene: TRBV7-6
abundance: NA

CDR3nt: TGTGCCAGCAGCCCGTCCAGGGGTGGGGGCACTGAAGCTTTCTTT
CDR3aa: CASSPSRGGGTEAFF
d_gene: NA
j_gene: TRBJ1-1
len: 15
v_gene: TRBV6-5
abundance: NA

CDR3nt: TGTGCCAGCAGCGCAGTTAGTGGAACTAATGAAAAACTGTTTTTT
CDR3aa: CASSAVSGTNEKLFF
d_gene: NA
j_gene: TRBJ1-4
len: 15
v_gene: TRBV11-3
abundance: NA

CDR3nt: TGTGCCAGCAGCACCCGACGGGGAAGCTCCTACAATGAGCAGTTCTTC
CDR3aa: CASSTRRGSSYNEQFF
d_gene: NA
j_gene: TRBJ2-1
len: 16
v_gene: TRBV7-2
abundance: NA

CDR3nt: TGTGCCAGCAGCACGGGACTAGTGGTTCCAGATACGCAGTATTTT
CDR3aa: CASSTGLVVPDTQYF
d_gene: TRBD2
j_gene: TRBJ2-3
len: 15
v_gene: TRBV7-8
abundance: NA

CDR3nt: TGTGCCAGCAGTTTCGGGTACGAGCAGTACTTC
CDR3aa: CASSFGYEQYF
d_gene: NA
j_gene: TRBJ2-7
len: 11
v_gene: TRBV12-3/TRBV12-4
abundance: NA

CDR3nt: TGTGCCAGCAGCGTTACTCAAGCGGGGGTGAACACCGGGGAGCTGTTTTTT
CDR3aa: CASSVTQAGVNTGELFF
d_gene: TRBD2
j_gene: TRBJ2-2
len: 17
v_gene: TRBV7-3
abundance: NA

CDR3nt: TGCGCCAGCAGCGACGGGACAGCAAATAATTCACCCCTCCACTTT
CDR3aa: CASSDGTANNSPLHF
d_gene: TRBD1
j_gene: TRBJ1-6
len: 15
v_gene: TRBV5-1
abundance: NA

CDR3nt: TGTGCCAGCAGCTCACCTGCCCGGGGACCCTCGAGAGAGACCCAGTACTTC
CDR3aa: CASSSPARGPSRETQYF
d_gene: NA
j_gene: TRBJ2-5
len: 17
v_gene: TRBV6-2/TRBV6-3
abundance: NA

CDR3nt: TGCGCCAGCAGTGATGCGATCCGAGGCGGCAATGAGCAGTTCTTC
CDR3aa: CASSDAIRGGNEQFF
d_gene: NA
j_gene: TRBJ2-1
len: 15
v_gene: TRBV10-2
abundance: NA